The 20 T cell receptor beta chains below come from one sample, sequenced in a study of blood T cell repertoires in COVID-19. Sequencing used immunoSEQ multiplex PCR; TCRdb keeps in-frame clones, though not all of them. The repertoire holds more than 200,000 clones, about 80% seen once, with 4.5% to 5% in the top ten. The sample was peripheral blood. These receptors were obtained from a woman of 80 years or more with active or convalescent COVID-19.

This chain joins TRBV2 and TRBJ1-3; 8 positions match TRBD1. Trimming cost V 4 bases and J 4 bases; bases outside gene matches: 6. Germline-derived CDR1 and CDR2 are SNHLY and FYNNEI. This CDR3 is 15 amino acids long. The CDR3 sequence is CASSAAGGKGNTIYF. The CDR3 DNA sequence: TGTGCCAGCAGTGCCGCAGGGGGCAAAGGAAACACCATATATTTT. The full variable domain, its missing parts supplied by reference TRBV2 and TRBJ1-3, is EPEVTQTPSHQVTQMGQEVILRCVPISNHLYFYWYRQILGQKVEFLVSFYNNEISEKSEIFDDQFSVERPDGSNFTLKIRSTKLEDSAMYFCASSAAGGKGNTIYFGEGSWLTVV.

The J gene is TRBJ1-2, the V gene TRBV25-1; D ambiguous. V dropped 6 bases and J dropped 1 base, with 9 bases sitting between them. The CDR3 length is 13 residues. Germline V gene sequence: CDR1 MGHDK, CDR2 SYGVNS. The CDR3 spells CASSAGFNYGYTF. The CDR3 DNA reads TGTGCCAGCAGCGCGGGCTTTAACTATGGCTACACCTTC.

This clone was counted only a few times. This rearrangement joins TRBV27 to TRBJ1-6; TRBD1 is a possible D gene (5 bases). With 6 bases removed from V and 9 bases from J, the gap between germline ends came to 15 bases. Germline loops: CDR1 MNHEY, CDR2 SMNVEV (reference sequence). The CDR3 consists of 14 residues. DNA of the CDR3: TGTGCCAGCAGCCCCAGGGTGACGGGTTCACCCCTCCACTTT. Translating gives CASSPRVTGSPLHF.

The V call is TRBV4-1, the J call TRBJ1-2; 9 bases align to TRBD1. Germline V CDR1 and CDR2: MGHRA, YSYEKL. This CDR3 has 18 amino acids. V lost 1 base and J lost 3; bases outside the gene matches: 12. This CDR3 is CASSQVTGQGTPHYGYTF. CDR3 nucleotide sequence: TGCGCCAGCAGCCAAGTGACGGGACAGGGAACCCCTCACTATGGCTACACCTTC.

The chain has TRBV6-6 and TRBJ2-4; D uncertain. V was pared by 5 bases and J by 0 bases, with 8 bases between. The germline CDR1 and CDR2 sequences are MNHNY and SVGAGI (reference sequence). The CDR3 runs to 14 residues. CDR3 sequence (DNA): TGTGCCAGCAGTCCGGAGCTAGCCAAAAACATTCAGTACTTC. Translating gives CASSPELAKNIQYF.

The chain employs TRBV7-9 and TRBJ1-3; TRBD1 agrees at 8 bases. Germline V gene sequence: CDR1 SEHNR, CDR2 FQNEAQ (reference sequence). V gave up 5 bases and J gave up 1 base; unmatched junction bases: 7. This CDR3 spans 16 amino acids. The CDR3 reads CASSPGQGRSGNTIYF. The CDR3 DNA reads TGTGCCAGCAGCCCCGGACAGGGAAGGTCTGGAAACACCATATATTTT.

V is TRBV29-1 and J is TRBJ1-3; D possibly corresponds to TRBD1 (6 bases). Germline V gene lookup returns CDR1 SQVTM and CDR2 ANQGSEA. The length of the CDR3 is 13 residues. V dropped 6 bases and J dropped 4 bases, with 13 bases sitting between them. CDR3 DNA: TGCAGCGTAGCCGGGACATACGGAAACACCATATATTTT. This translates into CSVAGTYGNTIYF.

The chain has TRBV21-1 and TRBJ1-5. TRBV21-1 has pseudogene status. The CDR3 extends over 14 amino acids. The CDR3 nucleotides are TGTGCCAGCAGGAACCGGGGGGTCGAGGGGCCCCAGCATTTT. Translated, it gives CASRNRGVEGPQHF.

This sequence joins TRBV18 and TRBJ1-1; D may be TRBD1 (5 bases). V gave up 3 bases and J gave up 4 bases, with 18 bases separating them. The germline CDR1 and CDR2 sequences are KGHSH and LQKENI. The CDR3 runs to 16 residues. CDR3 region: CASSPKQAGQGTEAFF. DNA for the CDR3: TGTGCCAGCTCACCGAAACAGGCCGGCCAGGGCACTGAAGCTTTCTTT.

There are a few counts of this clone. The rearrangement links TRBV30 to TRBJ1-1; weak D call: TRBD1 (5 bases). This CDR3 region has 12 residues. V was pared by 4 bases and J by 4 bases, with 10 bases between. CDR1 is GTSNPN, CDR2 SVGIG, per germline (reference sequence). The CDR3, as DNA: TGTGCCTGGAACGGAGGGACCACTGAAGCTTTCTTT. Its protein is CAWNGGTTEAFF.

V and J are TRBV29-1 and TRBJ1-4; possibly TRBD1 for D (5 bases). The ends were cut back, 6 bases at V and 4 bases at J, with 9 bases in the middle. Germline V gives CDR1 SQVTM, CDR2 ANQGSEA. The CDR3 runs 12 residues. The CDR3 DNA is TGCAGCGTCTCAAGGGGTAATGAAAAACTGTTTTTT. Translating gives CSVSRGNEKLFF.

This clone was counted once. The J gene is TRBJ2-1, the V gene TRBV19; 9 bases align to TRBD2. The CDR3 runs to 19 residues. With V trimmed by 4 bases and J by 4 bases, 17 bases remained unmatched. Looked up from germline, CDR1 is LNHDA and CDR2 is SQIVND (reference sequence). Here the CDR3 reads CASSSRLGSSSGAYNEQFF. CDR3 nucleotide sequence: TGTGCCAGTAGTAGCCGGTTGGGGAGTTCTAGCGGGGCATACAATGAGCAGTTCTTC.

V gene TRBV25-1 combines with J gene TRBJ1-3; TRBD1 might be the D (6 bases). V was shortened by 1 base and J by 2 bases, with 9 bases between the two germline ends. This CDR3 is 15 amino acids long. The germline CDR1 and CDR2 sequences are MGHDK and SYGVNS. The CDR3 DNA reads TGTGCCAGCAGTGAATTGAACAGGGCTGGAAACACCATATATTTT. Its protein product is CASSELNRAGNTIYF.

This chain joins TRBV2 and TRBJ1-4; 7 bases line up with TRBD1. V dropped 5 bases and J dropped 7; count of bases not matched to a gene: 16. CDR3 length: 17 residues. Germline V gene data show CDR1 as SNHLY and CDR2 as FYNNEI. The CDR3: CASSLTTSRGYSEKLFF. CDR3 DNA: TGTGCCAGCAGTCTAACAACGTCCAGGGGGTATAGTGAAAAACTGTTTTTT.

This clone was recorded only once. For the CDR3, the DNA is TGTGCCAGCAGTTCCGCCACAGGTTTTAATTACAATGAGCAGTTCTTC. It codes for CASSSATGFNYNEQFF. The gene calls are TRBV27 and TRBJ2-1; perhaps TRBD1 as D (5 bases). From germline, CDR1 is MNHEY and CDR2 SMNVEV (reference sequence). V was shortened by 4 bases and J by 4 bases, with 17 bases between the two germline ends. The CDR3 covers 16 residues.

This chain connects TRBV6-6 to TRBJ1-3; D perhaps matches TRBD1 (5 bases). The ends were cut back, 5 bases at V and 3 bases at J, with 20 bases in the middle. The CDR3 loop spans 17 amino acids. Germline CDR1 reads MNHNY; CDR2 reads SVGAGI (reference sequence). In DNA form, the CDR3 reads TGTGCCAGCAGTCCGATTAGCCCCAGGGAGGGTGGAAACACCATATATTTT. This translates into CASSPISPREGGNTIYF.

This clone has just one count. The gene calls are TRBV4-2 and TRBJ2-7, with 11 bases identical to TRBD2. Per the germline V gene, CDR1 is LGHNA and CDR2 is YNFKEQ. The CDR3 is made up of 15 amino acids. J gave up 0 bases and V 3 bases, and 1 base lay outside the gene matches. The chain's CDR3 is CASSQGLADSYEQYF. In DNA, the CDR3 is TGTGCCAGCAGCCAGGGACTAGCGGACTCCTACGAGCAGTACTTC.

The CDR3 bases are TGTGCCAGTCTCTTGGGGGGGACGAACACTGAAGCTTTCTTT. It yields the protein CASLLGGTNTEAFF. The chain has TRBV19 and TRBJ1-1, with D tentatively TRBD1 (5 bases). This CDR3 comprises 14 residues. V shed 8 bases and J shed 1 base, with 14 bases lying between them. Per the germline V gene, CDR1 is LNHDA and CDR2 is SQIVND (reference sequence).

The chain carries TRBV28 and TRBJ2-1; TRBD1 aligns across 7 bases. J lost 0 bases, V lost 7 bases, and 9 bases had no gene match. The CDR3 is 16 amino acids. The germline V gene encodes CDR1 MDHEN and CDR2 SYDVKM. CDR3 protein: CASIGQDRYSYNEQFF. The CDR3 DNA is TGTGCCAGCATCGGACAGGACAGGTACTCCTACAATGAGCAGTTCTTC. The full variable domain, completed using reference TRBV28 and TRBJ2-1, is DVKVTQSSRYLVKRTGEKVFLECVQDMDHENMFWYRQDPGLGLRLIYFSYDVKMKEKGDIPEGYSVSREKKERFSLILESASTNQTSMYLCASIGQDRYSYNEQFFGPGTRLTVL.

The V and J genes are TRBV18 and TRBJ2-5, with D uncertain. The CDR3 spans 14 residues. Trimming took 2 bases from V and 1 from J, leaving 8 bases between them. From germline, CDR1 is KGHSH and CDR2 LQKENI. The CDR3 region has the DNA TGTGCCAGCTCACCAACGTTAGCCCAAGAGACCCAGTACTTC. Translating it yields CASSPTLAQETQYF. Full variable domain (rest looked up from reference TRBV18 and TRBJ2-5): NAGVMQNPRHLVRRRGQEARLRCSPMKGHSHVYWYRQLPEEGLKFMVYLQKENIIDESGMPKERFSAEFPKEGPSILRIQQVVRGDSAAYFCASSPTLAQETQYFGPGTRLLVL.